These T cell receptor beta chains were read from a single sample in a study of a mutant IDH1 vaccine in newly diagnosed glioma. Libraries were prepared by immunoSEQ multiplex PCR; TCRdb keeps only in-frame clonotypes and omits some of them. Of about 92,000 clones in the sample, about 80% are singletons; the top ten hold 7.5%. The material was PBMCs, obtained from a glioma patient treated with radiotherapy, temozolomide or both. The receptor source for this set is a man in his forties or fifties with glioma. Each CDR3 is given with its conserved first and last residue. The D gene is left open where the match is weak. The listing skips clone size in some rows; elsewhere it reads once, few, many or a size class.

D | J | V | size | CDR3 | DNA
NA | TRBJ2-5 | TRBV7-2 | once | CASSLQGETQYF | TGTGCCAGCAGCTTACAGGGAGAGACCCAGTACTTC
TRBD1 | TRBJ2-1 | TRBV7-2 | NA | CASRRTGTGNEQFF | TGTGCCAGCAGACGAACCGGGACAGGCAATGAGCAGTTCTTC
TRBD2 | TRBJ2-1 | TRBV30 | once | CAWRLAGGNEQFF | TGTGCCTGGAGGCTAGCGGGGGGGAATGAGCAGTTCTTC
NA | TRBJ1-5 | TRBV15 | NA | CATSRNPRNPDSPRRYSNQPQHF | TGTGCCACCAGCAGAAACCCCAGAAACCCGGACAGCCCGAGGAGATATAGCAATCAGCCCCAGCATTTT
NA | TRBJ2-7 | TRBV28 | NA | CASSLLGPSYEQYF | TGTGCCAGCAGTTTATTAGGACCCTCCTACGAGCAGTACTTC
NA | TRBJ2-1 | TRBV2 | few | CASSEVLISYNEQFF | TGTGCCAGCAGCGAGGTGCTTATCTCCTACAATGAGCAGTTCTTC
NA | TRBJ1-6 | TRBV30 | NA | CASRRGRGSYNSPLHF | TGTGCCTCCCGGCGGGGCAGGGGAAGCTATAATTCACCCCTCCACTTT
NA | TRBJ2-7 | TRBV5-1 | NA | CASSLGVSYEQYF | TGCGCCAGCAGCTTGGGTGTGTCCTACGAGCAGTACTTC
NA | TRBJ2-3 | TRBV6-1 | NA | CASSPLTQYF | TGTGCCAGCAGTCCGCTTACGCAGTATTTT
NA | TRBJ1-3 | TRBV18 | NA | CASSLKQGASGNTIYF | TGTGCCAGCTCACTAAAACAGGGTGCTTCTGGAAACACCATATATTTT
TRBD1 | TRBJ1-3 | TRBV30 | NA | CAWSIQGAGNTIYF | TGTGCCTGGAGTATCCAGGGGGCGGGAAACACCATATATTTT
NA | TRBJ1-5 | TRBV4-2 | NA | CASSQGVQGGQPQHF | TGTGCCAGCAGCCAAGGGGTACAGGGAGGACAGCCCCAGCATTTT
NA | TRBJ2-3 | TRBV5-4 | NA | CASSVSGRNTDTQYF | TGTGCCAGCAGCGTCTCCGGTCGTAACACAGATACGCAGTATTTT
NA | TRBJ1-2 | TRBV6-1 | NA | CASSGLVRGHLRYTF | TGTGCCAGCAGTGGATTGGTCAGGGGACACCTTCGCTACACCTTC
NA | TRBJ2-7 | TRBV27 | few | CASRTVLEQYF | TGTGCCAGCCGAACCGTACTCGAGCAGTACTTC
NA | TRBJ2-5 | TRBV6-1 | NA | CASSGRDETQYF | TGTGCCAGCAGTGGAAGGGACGAGACCCAGTACTTC
TRBD2 | TRBJ2-7 | TRBV6-1 | NA | CASSDYGTSGSYEQYF | TGTGCCAGCAGTGATTACGGGACTAGCGGCTCCTACGAGCAGTACTTC
TRBD1 | TRBJ2-7 | TRBV19 | NA | CASSLNRGPYEQYF | TGTGCCAGTAGTCTAAACAGGGGGCCCTACGAGCAGTACTTC
NA | TRBJ1-5 | TRBV28 | NA | CASSPFSLGRVSNQPQHF | TGTGCCAGCAGTCCTTTTTCGTTGGGCAGGGTAAGCAATCAGCCCCAGCATTTT
NA | TRBJ1-1 | TRBV5-8 | once | CASSPGTVNTEAFF | TGTGCCAGCAGTCCCGGGACGGTGAACACTGAAGCTTTCTTT
TRBD1 | TRBJ1-2 | TRBV4-2 | NA | CASSHLTGTGGDLYGYTF | TGTGCCAGCAGCCACCTCACCGGGACAGGGGGAGATCTCTATGGCTACACCTTC
NA | TRBJ2-1 | TRBV4-3 | NA | CASSQDLGGPRNEQFF | TGCGCCAGCAGCCAAGATTTGGGGGGGCCGCGCAATGAGCAGTTCTTC
NA | TRBJ1-6 | TRBV6-1 | once | CASTGQLYNSPLHF | TGTGCCAGCACGGGGCAGCTCTATAATTCACCCCTCCACTTT
NA | TRBJ2-2 | TRBV25-1 | NA | CASKTDANTGELFF | TGTGCCAGCAAGACAGACGCGAACACCGGGGAGCTGTTTTTT
TRBD2 | TRBJ2-5 | TRBV5-4 | once | CASSGLAGGSQETQYF | TGTGCCAGCAGCGGTCTAGCGGGCGGGTCCCAAGAGACCCAGTACTTC
NA | TRBJ1-1 | TRBV5-1 | few | CASSLAGNTEAFF | TGCGCCAGCAGCTTGGCAGGGAACACTGAAGCTTTCTTT
NA | TRBJ2-3 | TRBV11-2 | NA | CASSLAAVWTDTQYF | TGTGCCAGCAGCTTAGCGGCCGTCTGGACAGATACGCAGTATTTT
NA | TRBJ2-1 | TRBV5-1 | few | CASSFTLVDNEQFF | TGCGCCAGCAGCTTTACGCTAGTAGACAATGAGCAGTTCTTC
TRBD1 | TRBJ1-5 | TRBV6-6 | NA | CASSSQTGYQPQHF | TGTGCCAGCAGTTCCCAGACAGGGTATCAGCCCCAGCATTTT
NA | TRBJ2-7 | TRBV4-3 | NA | CASSQGRTLTYEQYF | TGCGCCAGCAGCCAAGGAAGAACTCTTACCTACGAGCAGTACTTC
NA | TRBJ1-2 | TRBV15 | NA | CATSRDHNYGYTF | TGTGCCACCAGCAGAGACCATAACTATGGCTACACCTTC
NA | TRBJ1-5 | TRBV19 | once | CASSPRRGYSNQPQHF | TGTGCCAGTAGCCCCAGGAGGGGGTATAGCAATCAGCCCCAGCATTTT
NA | TRBJ2-7 | TRBV5-1 | once | CASSFGVRLGEQYF | TGCGCCAGCAGCTTCGGGGTTCGGCTGGGGGAGCAGTACTTC
NA | TRBJ2-7 | TRBV25-1 | NA | CASSPRTASSYEQYF | TGTGCCAGCAGTCCAAGGACAGCGAGCTCCTACGAGCAGTACTTC
NA | TRBJ2-3 | TRBV28 | NA | CASSPDLGGSVTDTQYF | TGTGCCAGCAGTCCAGACTTAGGGGGATCGGTCACAGATACGCAGTATTTT
NA | TRBJ1-4 | TRBV19 | NA | CASSPGQFAGEKLFF | TGTGCCAGTAGCCCCGGACAGTTTGCAGGTGAAAAACTGTTTTTT
NA | TRBJ2-5 | TRBV18 | few | CASSPPAGQETQYF | TGTGCCAGCTCACCACCAGCGGGCCAAGAGACCCAGTACTTC
NA | TRBJ2-5 | TRBV5-6 | NA | CASSRGQGEWETQYF | TGTGCCAGCAGCCGAGGGCAGGGTGAGTGGGAGACCCAGTACTTC
NA | TRBJ2-1 | TRBV11-2 | few | CASTPDFSSYNEQFF | TGTGCCAGCACCCCAGACTTCAGCTCCTACAATGAGCAGTTCTTC
NA | TRBJ1-1 | TRBV19 | NA | CASSHVWMNTEAFF | TGTGCCAGTAGTCACGTATGGATGAACACTGAAGCTTTCTTT
TRBD2 | TRBJ2-7 | TRBV9 | NA | CASSGGGVYEQYF | TGTGCCAGCAGCGGCGGGGGAGTTTACGAGCAGTACTTC
NA | TRBJ1-2 | TRBV7-2 | NA | CASSLSGDNYGYTF | TGTGCCAGCAGCCTCTCCGGGGATAACTATGGCTACACCTTC
TRBD1 | TRBJ1-5 | TRBV28 | NA | CASSPWVGGVQPQHF | TGTGCCAGCAGCCCGTGGGTAGGGGGCGTTCAGCCCCAGCATTTT
NA | TRBJ1-2 | TRBV6-5 | NA | CASSSAGGSYGYTF | TGTGCCAGCAGCTCAGCGGGGGGGTCCTATGGCTACACCTTC
NA | TRBJ1-1 | TRBV20-1 | few | CSAEEETEAFF | TGCAGTGCGGAAGAGGAAACTGAAGCTTTCTTT
NA | TRBJ1-1 | TRBV27 | NA | CASTPRAGADTEAFF | TGTGCCAGCACCCCGAGAGCAGGAGCAGACACTGAAGCTTTCTTT
NA | TRBJ2-7 | TRBV21-1 | NA | CASSGHVEEYEQYF | TGTGCCAGCAGCGGACACGTTGAGGAGTACGAGCAGTACTTC
NA | TRBJ2-1 | TRBV21-1 | NA | CASSRSYNEQFF | TGTGCCAGCAGTCGGAGTTACAATGAGCAGTTCTTC
NA | TRBJ1-5 | TRBV27 | NA | CASTVSRNQPQHF | TGTGCCAGCACCGTATCCAGGAATCAGCCCCAGCATTTT
TRBD2 | TRBJ2-1 | TRBV6-5 | NA | CASSYPGLAGAKQFF | TGTGCCAGCAGTTACCCGGGGCTAGCGGGGGCCAAGCAGTTCTTC
TRBD1 | TRBJ1-1 | TRBV6-6 | once | CASSSRDRGLIEAFF | TGTGCCAGCAGTTCCCGGGACAGGGGGCTTATTGAAGCTTTCTTT
NA | TRBJ1-1 | TRBV7-9 | NA | CASSSWTTFF | TGTGCCAGCAGCTCCTGGACGACTTTCTTT